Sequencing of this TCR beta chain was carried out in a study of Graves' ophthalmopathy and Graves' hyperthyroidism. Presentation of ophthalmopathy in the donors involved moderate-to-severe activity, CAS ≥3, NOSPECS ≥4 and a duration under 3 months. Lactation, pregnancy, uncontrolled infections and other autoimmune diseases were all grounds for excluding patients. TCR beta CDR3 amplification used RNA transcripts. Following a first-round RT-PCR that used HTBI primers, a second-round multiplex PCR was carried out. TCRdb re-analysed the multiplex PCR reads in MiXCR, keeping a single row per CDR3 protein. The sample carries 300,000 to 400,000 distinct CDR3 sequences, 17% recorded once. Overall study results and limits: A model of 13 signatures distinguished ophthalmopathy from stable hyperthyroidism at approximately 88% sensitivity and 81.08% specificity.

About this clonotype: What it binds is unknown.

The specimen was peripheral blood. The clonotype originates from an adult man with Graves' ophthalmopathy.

The CDR3 protein is CAWSAYMNTEAFF. CDR3 bases: TGTGCCTGGAGTGCCTACATGAACACTGAAGCTTTCTTT. The chain is built from TRBV30 and TRBJ1-1, with D hard to call. The CDR3 has 13 residues. Germline lookup yields CDR1 GTSNPN and CDR2 SVGIG (reference sequence). Between the trimmed V and J ends, which lost 1 base and 0 bases, there was a span of 6 bases.